A selection of T cell receptor beta chains follows, all from one sample in a study of beta chain features in type 1 diabetes. Using immunoSEQ multiplex PCR, the repertoire was profiled, and TCRdb retains in-frame clones only, with some absent. Of over 500,000 clones listed, around 16% are singletons. Sequenced: naive CD4+ T cells from blood. Source of these receptors: a man aged 18 to 30 in good health. CDR3s include the opening cysteine and the closing phenylalanine or tryptophan. A D gene is named only where the DNA matches it firmly. The size field is filled for only some rows; it gives once, few, many or a size class.

v_gene	len	d_gene	abundance	j_gene	CDR3aa	CDR3nt
TRBV7-3	16	TRBD2	few	TRBJ2-2	CASSFSELAGTGELFF	TGTGCCAGCAGCTTTTCCGAACTAGCGGGTACCGGGGAGCTGTTTTTT
TRBV21-1	15	NA	few	TRBJ1-1	CASTLAGFINTEAFF	TGTGCCAGCACCCTAGCAGGGTTTATCAACACTGAAGCTTTCTTT
TRBV18	14	NA	few	TRBJ2-7	CASSPGGLSYEQYF	TGTGCCAGCTCACCTGGGGGACTCTCCTACGAGCAGTACTTC
TRBV5-1	14	TRBD1	NA	TRBJ1-2	CASSWDRQAYGYTF	TGCGCCAGCAGCTGGGACAGGCAAGCCTATGGCTACACCTTC
TRBV15	12	NA	NA	TRBJ1-2	CATSIVRAGYTF	TGTGCCACCAGCATTGTACGGGCTGGCTACACCTTC
TRBV7-7	13	NA	NA	TRBJ2-7	CASSLRNPYEQYF	TGTGCCAGCAGCTTAAGGAACCCCTACGAGCAGTACTTC
TRBV27	10	NA	NA	TRBJ1-4	CARNNEKLFF	TGTGCCAGGAATAATGAAAAACTGTTTTTT
TRBV28	13	NA	NA	TRBJ1-2	CASSSGRVAGYTF	TGTGCCAGCAGTTCCGGCAGGGTGGCTGGCTACACCTTC
TRBV6-5	15	NA	NA	TRBJ1-1	CASSRRSGWNTEAFF	TGTGCCAGCAGCCGTCGTTCGGGGTGGAACACTGAAGCTTTCTTT
TRBV20-1	11	TRBD1	few	TRBJ1-5	CSAGGGQPQHF	TGCAGCGCAGGGGGCGGTCAGCCCCAGCATTTT
TRBV28	15	TRBD2	NA	TRBJ2-6	CASSRGSSGYNVLTF	TGTGCCAGCAGTAGGGGATCTAGCGGGTACAACGTCCTGACTTTC
TRBV28	15	NA	few	TRBJ2-3	CASSFVGAGTDTQYF	TGTGCCAGCAGTTTTGTGGGGGCCGGCACAGATACGCAGTATTTT
TRBV27	14	TRBD1	few	TRBJ2-7	CASSHGQGTYEQYF	TGTGCCAGCAGTCACGGACAGGGTACCTACGAGCAGTACTTC
TRBV9	15	TRBD1	NA	TRBJ2-2	CASSVRGRGTGELFF	TGTGCCAGCAGCGTAAGGGGGCGAGGCACCGGGGAGCTGTTTTTT
TRBV10-3	15	TRBD2	few	TRBJ2-5	CAISGSSGLQETQYF	TGTGCCATCAGTGGATCTAGCGGGTTACAAGAGACCCAGTACTTC
TRBV10-3	14	NA	NA	TRBJ2-3	CAIRVDGFTDTQYF	TGTGCCATCAGGGTAGACGGATTCACAGATACGCAGTATTTT
TRBV28	13	NA	NA	TRBJ1-2	CASYTGQGFGYTF	TGTGCCAGCTATACGGGACAAGGATTTGGCTACACCTTC
TRBV7-2	15	NA	few	TRBJ1-1	CASSLAPRMNTEAFF	TGTGCCAGCAGCTTAGCCCCCAGGATGAACACTGAAGCTTTCTTT
TRBV6-5	15	NA	NA	TRBJ1-2	CASSPRGRVPYGYTF	TGTGCCAGCAGCCCCCGGGGGCGCGTTCCTTATGGCTACACCTTC
TRBV27	14	NA	NA	TRBJ1-2	CASRRPQGNYGYTF	TGTGCCAGCAGACGCCCTCAGGGGAACTATGGCTACACCTTC
TRBV9	14	NA	NA	TRBJ2-7	CASSGPAGGYEQYF	TGTGCCAGCAGCGGCCCTGCCGGGGGTTACGAGCAGTACTTC
TRBV18	15	NA	few	TRBJ1-1	CASSGRTGELTEAFF	TGTGCCAGCTCAGGTCGGACGGGGGAACTTACTGAAGCTTTCTTT
TRBV7-2	17	TRBD2	NA	TRBJ2-6	CASTLTGTSSGANVLTF	TGTGCCAGCACACTAACCGGGACTAGCTCTGGGGCCAACGTCCTGACTTTC
TRBV7-8	15	TRBD1	NA	TRBJ2-7	CASNRRTGAVYEQYF	TGTGCCAGCAACCGTAGGACAGGGGCGGTCTACGAGCAGTACTTC
TRBV29-1	14	TRBD1	NA	TRBJ1-2	CSVLRTGGTVGYTF	TGCAGCGTCCTTCGGACAGGGGGAACGGTAGGCTACACCTTC
TRBV4-2	16	TRBD2	NA	TRBJ2-3	CASSRGLASSTDTQYF	TGTGCCAGCAGCCGCGGACTAGCTTCTAGCACAGATACGCAGTATTTT
TRBV5-4	15	NA	NA	TRBJ1-6	CASSGGVSYNSPLHF	TGTGCCAGCAGCGGCGGGGTCTCCTATAATTCACCCCTCCACTTT
TRBV25-1	14	NA	few	TRBJ2-6	CATTGSIGANVLTF	TGTGCCACCACAGGGTCCATTGGGGCCAACGTCCTGACTTTC
TRBV4-1	14	NA	few	TRBJ1-2	CASSQDPSVGGYTF	TGCGCCAGCAGCCAAGATCCATCCGTGGGGGGCTACACCTTC
TRBV6-5	15	TRBD1	NA	TRBJ1-2	CASSYGTGQEDGYTF	TGTGCCAGCAGTTACGGGACAGGCCAAGAGGATGGCTACACCTTC
TRBV10-3	14	NA	few	TRBJ2-2	CAISALKNTGELFF	TGTGCCATCAGTGCGCTCAAGAACACCGGGGAGCTGTTTTTT
TRBV4-1	18	TRBD2	NA	TRBJ2-4	CASSPGGASGTTKNIQYF	TGCGCCAGCAGCCCTGGGGGGGCTAGCGGGACGACCAAAAACATTCAGTACTTC
TRBV5-1	16	TRBD1	few	TRBJ2-7	CASSLLGRGRSYEQYF	TGCGCCAGCAGCTTGTTAGGCAGGGGGCGCAGCTACGAGCAGTACTTC
TRBV19	17	NA	NA	TRBJ1-1	CASNSGSRVGSRTEAFF	TGTGCCAGTAACTCGGGGAGCAGGGTAGGGTCGCGCACTGAAGCTTTCTTT
TRBV18	13	NA	few	TRBJ2-1	CASSPRQGGEQFF	TGTGCCAGCTCACCACGCCAGGGCGGCGAGCAGTTCTTC
TRBV28	13	NA	NA	TRBJ2-3	CASSIPGDGTQYF	TGTGCCAGCAGTATCCCTGGAGACGGTACGCAGTATTTT
TRBV9	15	NA	few	TRBJ2-1	CASSVTGTLYNEQFF	TGTGCCAGCAGCGTCACCGGGACCCTTTACAATGAGCAGTTCTTC
TRBV28	13	NA	NA	TRBJ2-7	CASSPGPTYEQYF	TGTGCCAGCAGTCCGGGACCGACCTACGAGCAGTACTTC
TRBV4-3	15	NA	few	TRBJ2-7	CASSHTGRRPYEQYF	TGCGCCAGCAGCCATACGGGCCGACGCCCCTACGAGCAGTACTTC
TRBV28	13	NA	few	TRBJ1-1	CASTLTIRLEAFF	TGTGCCAGCACATTGACGATCAGACTTGAAGCTTTCTTT
TRBV15	18	NA	few	TRBJ1-1	CATSRGPGVSGPNTEAFF	TGTGCCACCAGCAGAGGTCCCGGGGTGAGTGGACCGAACACTGAAGCTTTCTTT
TRBV13	17	TRBD2	few	TRBJ2-5	CASSTPGLARVGETQYF	TGTGCCAGCAGCACCCCGGGACTAGCCCGGGTCGGAGAGACCCAGTACTTC
TRBV28	13	NA	few	TRBJ1-1	CASTILANTEAFF	TGTGCCAGCACCATCCTGGCGAACACTGAAGCTTTCTTT
TRBV4-3	16	TRBD2	NA	TRBJ2-3	CASSSHAGAQVGTQYF	TGCGCCAGCAGCAGTCACGCGGGAGCCCAGGTGGGGACGCAGTATTTT
TRBV5-1	16	NA	NA	TRBJ1-2	CASSLEGPRNLYGYTF	TGCGCCAGCAGCTTGGAGGGTCCCAGAAACCTCTATGGCTACACCTTC
TRBV6-5	15	NA	few	TRBJ1-2	CASSYPGAGYRGYTF	TGTGCCAGCAGTTACCCGGGGGCAGGGTATCGTGGCTACACCTTC